The sequence of this TCR beta chain was determined in a study of cytomegalovirus exposure and HLA in healthy donors. Background on the study: In a previous analysis, more than 90 million unique TCR beta sequences were found from 150 million to 200 million T cells.

The PCR had 60 Vbeta and 13 Jbeta primers. The table came from immunoSEQ multiplex PCR; TCRdb's copy has only in-frame clones and leaves some out. The sample has about 130,000 clones; around 77% are singletons. V lost 0 bases to trimming and J lost 5 bases, with 10 bases between them. The CDR3 runs to 15 residues. Germline V lookup: CDR1 SGHTA, CDR2 FQGNSA. V usage is TRBV7-2 and J usage is TRBJ2-2; unclear D gene. Sequenced: PBMCs. The receptor was isolated from a man between 25 and 39 years old in good health and CMV-seronegative. CDR3 amino acids: CASSLAVTATGELFF. The CDR3 coding sequence is TGTGCCAGCAGCTTAGCGGTCACAGCAACCGGGGAGCTGTTTTTT.